The entry below gives a single TCR beta chain sequence along with its context. This clonotype was seen a few times. Its antigen specificity is not known. Qualities for individual bases were not recorded, and no much larger clone is one base off. The library was built by means of 5' RACE. TCRdb shows the sequencer as Illumina HiSeq 2500. A second PCR of roughly 6 to 11 cycles was run with a J-beta primer mix and a sample-barcoded 5' primer. Each TCR beta cDNA molecule received a unique molecular identifier from a template-switch 5' adaptor carrying 12 random nucleotides. Each sample yielded at least 2.5 million CDR3-containing paired-end reads. The Mint cDNA synthesis kit, primed by a TRBC-specific oligonucleotide, was used to synthesize first-strand cDNA from all RNA. Following uracil-DNA glycosylase treatment, a first 18-cycle PCR with universal primers M1SS and BC2_uni_R was performed on all cDNA. Concerning the study's data processing: For normalization, 1 million high-quality reads, each with a distinct molecular identifier, were randomly selected from each sample. Reads with shared molecular identifiers were discarded instead of being binned into consensus sequences. MiTCR, run with a Q25 quality threshold and the strictest error-elimination algorithm, handled CDR3 identification, clonotype clustering and error correction. A nonparametric unseen species model with Euler transformation was used to estimate a lower bound on total TCR beta diversity. The public reads were reanalyzed by TCRdb: fastp trimming at Q25, MiXCR alignment, in-frame beta chains only. CDR3 protein sequences are deduplicated, and each keeps its most common genes and DNA. TCRdb, not the original authors, processed these V and J calls. Across this sample there are more than 750,000 distinct CDR3 sequences, with almost 30% seen only once. About 9.4% of the sample is in the top ten clones.

These data come from a study of blood T cells in healthy people across ages (dated by TCRdb to the mid-2010s). Some background on the complete study: In model experiments, roughly one uniquely barcoded TCR beta cDNA molecule per two T cells was captured by template switching. Age-related changes in TCR beta repertoire diversity were measured in the study by deep sequencing normalized with unique cDNA molecular identifiers. Four age groups were formed from the donors: young (average approximately 15 years), middle-aged (approximately 39), aged (roughly 56) and long-lived (82). Using the same blood draw, the study looked at two additional independent replicas of 1 million unique cDNA reads for two donors, one aged 18 to 30 and the other aged 80 or older. General findings and caveats noted by the study authors: The CMV infection status of donors was not known, potentially confounding age-related changes in expanded clonotypes. Estimates of total diversity from one million sequenced T cells were regarded as lower bounds and underestimates. As age increased, observed TCR beta diversity per million T cells dropped in a roughly linear way, and a significant reduction was already evident by age 40. There was a strong correlation between observed TCR beta diversity and the percentage of naive T cells measured by flow cytometry. Because profiling used bulk unsorted PBMCs, naive and antigen-experienced compartments could not be compared conclusively. Compared with the aged group, the long-lived group had more naive CD4+ T cells, fewer expanded clones and increased TCR diversity, a pattern suggesting age selection.

Donors were about 36 systemically healthy Caucasian individuals from Russia aged about 6 to 100 years. About 10 milliliters of peripheral blood were collected from each donor into EDTA-treated Vacutainer tubes. Ficoll-Paque density-gradient centrifugation was used to isolate PBMCs, with at least 6 million obtained per sample. Trizol reagent was used to extract total RNA from PBMCs, with at least 5.5 micrograms per sample. For every donor, flow cytometry on a PBMC aliquot measured the percentage of naive CD45RAhigh/CD27high T cells. From cysteine to phenylalanine, the CDR3 is 14 amino acids long. The retained sequence is limited to the CDR3, 42 bases, with the frame set at the first base. CDR1 and CDR2 were assigned from the germline V gene as SGHTA and FQGNSA. The junction carries 13 bases between V and J, which are trimmed by 4 bases and 4 bases respectively. These same data were also listed under a study on T cells of mothers and their children. The other study reports the following: Nine systemically healthy Caucasian individuals served as donors, namely three mothers together with their six children. cDNA synthesis used all of the extracted RNA, with roughly 1.5 ug of RNA in each 15 ul reaction. In the second PCR, the M1S primer added sample barcodes and 2-4 random nucleotides. Over 10 million TCR beta CDR3 reads came from each mother, compared with around 3 million reads from each child. Thymic selection shapes the output of TCR recombination in a similar way in related and unrelated pairs, and inherited differences have a minor effect. Normalized repertoire overlap was always found to be slightly, but never significantly, higher in related mother-child pairs than in unrelated mother-child pairs. No persistent microchimeric T cell clones were detected, at a sensitivity of approximately 100 clones per million clonotypes. Deep NGS was used in the study to compare the TCR beta repertoires of mothers and children and to look for features that separate related mother-child pairs from unrelated individuals. The mean age was roughly 44 +/- 4 years for the mothers and approximately 11 +/- 4 years for the children. Libraries were sequenced on Illumina HiSeq 2000 with 100+100 nt paired-end reads after adapter ligation with NEBNext reagents. To prevent cross-contamination, the mother and child libraries were prepared one month apart and sequenced in separate runs. For each donor, between about 500,000 and 2,200,000 distinct TCR beta clonotypes were identified. Naive TCR beta clonotypes were estimated from low-frequency clonotypes matched to each donor's FACS-determined naive share, without sorting.

The TCR was taken from a woman in her thirties or forties in good health. The sequenced sample consisted of blood. The rearrangement joined TRBV7-2 to TRBJ1-1; the D gene is perhaps TRBD1, on 6 matching bases. The CDR3 corresponds to CASSSASGVTEAFF. At the DNA level, the sequence is TGTGCCAGCAGCTCGGCCTCAGGGGTCACTGAAGCTTTCTTT. The CDR3, completed at both ends by the reference TRBV7-2 and TRBJ1-1 genes, gives the full variable domain GAGVSQSPSNKVTEKGKDVELRCDPISGHTALYWYRQSLGQGLEFLIYFQGNSAPDKSGLPSDRFSAERTGGSVSTLTIQRTQQEDSAVYLCASSSASGVTEAFFGQGTRLTVV.